The 3 T cell receptor beta chains given below trace back to one sample, sequenced in a study of CD8+CD57+ T cells in acquired aplastic anemia. According to the study, genomic DNA was the template for TCR beta VDJ and CDR3 profiling. MiXCR was run by TCRdb on the reads, yielding one entry per CDR3 protein. The sample lists about 220,000 distinct CDR3 sequences, approximately 35% occurring once. Material for sequencing was sorted CD4+, CD8+, or CD8+CD57+ T cells (not recorded which) from PBMCs. Receptor source: a human donor in good health, serving as a control.

The gene calls are TRBV2 and TRBJ1-2; D ambiguous. Germline V gene sequence: CDR1 SNHLY, CDR2 FYNNEI. Trimming shortened V by 5 bases and J by 8 bases, and 15 bases separated the two germline ends. This CDR3 region has 13 residues. The CDR3 bases are TGTGCCAGCAGTTATGTGTTAGGGCGCGGCTACACCTTC. Protein sequence: CASSYVLGRGYTF.

The chain recombines TRBV18 with TRBJ2-7; a weak D match, TRBD1 (5 bases). CDR3 length: 12 residues. V dropped 5 bases and J dropped 5 bases, with 10 bases sitting between them. Germline lookup yields CDR1 KGHSH and CDR2 LQKENI. CDR3 DNA: TGTGCCAGCTCATCTGACAGCCACGAGCAGTACTTC. It specifies CASSSDSHEQYF.

This clonotype was detected many times. V and J are TRBV7-8 and TRBJ2-7; D unclear. CDR3 length equals 12 residues. Germline lookup yields CDR1 SGHVS and CDR2 FQNEAQ. V dropped 6 bases and J dropped 2 bases, with 8 bases sitting between them. The CDR3 loop reads CASRGLPYEQYF. CDR3 nucleotides: TGTGCCAGCAGGGGCCTACCCTACGAGCAGTACTTC.